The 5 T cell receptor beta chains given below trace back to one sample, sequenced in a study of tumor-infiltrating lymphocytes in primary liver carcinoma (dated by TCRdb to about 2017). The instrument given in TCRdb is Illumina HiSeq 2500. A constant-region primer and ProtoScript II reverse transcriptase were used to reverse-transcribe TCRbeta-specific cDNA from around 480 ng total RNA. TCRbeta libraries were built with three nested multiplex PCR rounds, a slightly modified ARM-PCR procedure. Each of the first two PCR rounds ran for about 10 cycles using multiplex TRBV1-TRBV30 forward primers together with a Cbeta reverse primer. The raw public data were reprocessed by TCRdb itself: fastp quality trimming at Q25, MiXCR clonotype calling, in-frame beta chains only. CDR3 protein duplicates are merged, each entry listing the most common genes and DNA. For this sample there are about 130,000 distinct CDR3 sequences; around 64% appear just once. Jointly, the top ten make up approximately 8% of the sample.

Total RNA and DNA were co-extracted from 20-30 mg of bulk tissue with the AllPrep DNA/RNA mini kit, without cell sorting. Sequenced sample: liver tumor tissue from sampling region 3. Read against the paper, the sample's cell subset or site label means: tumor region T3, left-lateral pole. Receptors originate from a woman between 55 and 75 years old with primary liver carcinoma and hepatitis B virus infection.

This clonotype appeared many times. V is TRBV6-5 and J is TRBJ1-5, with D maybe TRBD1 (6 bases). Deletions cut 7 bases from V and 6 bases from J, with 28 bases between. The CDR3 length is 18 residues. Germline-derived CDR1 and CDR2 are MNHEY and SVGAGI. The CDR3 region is CASNTNNGNRDSCQPQHF. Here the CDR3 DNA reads TGTGCCAGCAACACAAATAATGGTAACAGGGACTCATGTCAGCCCCAGCATTTT.

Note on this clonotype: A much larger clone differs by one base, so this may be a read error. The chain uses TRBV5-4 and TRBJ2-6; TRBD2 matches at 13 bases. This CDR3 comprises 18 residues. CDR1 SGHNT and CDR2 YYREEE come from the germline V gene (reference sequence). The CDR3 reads CSSSFGTSGISGANVLTF. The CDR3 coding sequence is TGTTCCAGCAGCTTTGGGACTAGCGGGATTTCTGGGGCCAACGTCCTGACTTTC.

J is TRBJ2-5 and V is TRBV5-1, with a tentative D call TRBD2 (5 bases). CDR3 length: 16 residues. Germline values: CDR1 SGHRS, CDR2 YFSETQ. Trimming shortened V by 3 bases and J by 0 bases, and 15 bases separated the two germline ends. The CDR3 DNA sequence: TGCGCCAGCAGCTCGCTGACTGGCGGGTACCAAGAGACCCAGTACTTC. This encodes CASSSLTGGYQETQYF.

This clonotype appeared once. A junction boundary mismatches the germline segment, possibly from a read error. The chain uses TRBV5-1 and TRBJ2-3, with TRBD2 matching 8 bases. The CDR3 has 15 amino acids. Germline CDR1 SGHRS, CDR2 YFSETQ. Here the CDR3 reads CASSLGSGTRDTQYF. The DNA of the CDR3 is TGTGCCAGCAGCTTGGGCTCAGGGACTAGAGATACGCAGTATTTT.

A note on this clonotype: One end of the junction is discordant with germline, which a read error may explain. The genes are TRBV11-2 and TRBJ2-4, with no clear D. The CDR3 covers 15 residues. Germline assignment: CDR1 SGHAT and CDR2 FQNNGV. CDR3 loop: CGSSLEGLAKNIQYF. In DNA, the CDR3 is TGTGGCAGCAGCCTAGAAGGATTAGCCAAAAACATTCAGTACTTC.